This T cell receptor beta chain came from a study of T-cell reconstitution after alpha-beta-depleted transplantation in children. Notes on the study in general: Several patients had high TCRbeta diversity at day 60; it came from surviving recipient T cells and thymic progenitors. Counts and diversity of T cells one year after transplant came mostly from newly produced T cells.

This clonotype was seen a handful of times. The antigen is unknown. Molecular barcoding with unique molecular identifiers was used for the TCRbeta library. MiXCR, run by TCRdb on the PCR reads, gives a single entry per CDR3 protein. This table holds 90,000 to 150,000 distinct CDR3 sequences, 23% found once. CDR3 length: 19 amino acids. The ends were cut back, 7 bases at V and 5 bases at J, with 30 bases in the middle. Germline V gene sequence: CDR1 MNHNS, CDR2 SASEGT. This TCR was sampled from a male patient aged 2 to 9 who had a stem cell transplant for chronic granulomatous disease, so the T cells may come from the graft donor. The chain has TRBV6-1 and TRBJ2-1; D is unclear. The specimen was PBMCs, mostly from graft donor cells, collected 180 days after TCRalphabeta/CD19-depleted stem cell transplant. The CDR3 sequence is CASNIGSRNVLGRNNEQFF. The CDR3 DNA follows: TGTGCCAGCAACATAGGGTCTCGGAACGTACTCGGACGGAACAATGAGCAGTTCTTC.